Listed below are T cell receptor beta chains from one sample, sequenced in a study of blood T cell repertoires in COVID-19. Produced via immunoSEQ multiplex PCR; TCRdb's table is partial and in-frame only. The sample shows about 88,000 clones, around 90% of them seen only once. Sequenced material: peripheral blood. The receptor set was obtained from a human donor with active COVID-19. The donor label of this sample is uncertain. Each CDR3 is given with its conserved first and last residue. Fields, in order: V gene, clone size, J gene, D gene, CDR3 protein, CDR3 DNA. The D gene is left open where the match is weak. Some rows mark clone size as missing; the rest say once, few, many or name a class of expanded clone.

v_gene: TRBV5-1
abundance: .
j_gene: TRBJ2-7
d_gene: .
CDR3aa: CASSRTENFYEQYF
CDR3nt: TGCGCCAGCAGCAGGACTGAAAACTTCTACGAGCAGTACTTC

v_gene: TRBV18
abundance: .
j_gene: TRBJ1-4
d_gene: TRBD1
CDR3aa: CASSLTQGADEKLFF
CDR3nt: TGTGCCAGCTCCCTTACACAGGGGGCGGACGAAAAACTGTTTTTT

v_gene: TRBV5-3
abundance: .
j_gene: TRBJ2-7
d_gene: TRBD1
CDR3aa: CARSASPLPGTGSSYEQYF
CDR3nt: TGTGCCAGAAGCGCGTCCCCCTTACCCGGGACAGGAAGCTCCTACGAGCAGTACTTC

v_gene: TRBV28
abundance: .
j_gene: TRBJ2-7
d_gene: .
CDR3aa: CASEGYEQYF
CDR3nt: TGTGCCAGCGAGGGCTACGAGCAGTACTTC

v_gene: TRBV7-2
abundance: .
j_gene: TRBJ2-2
d_gene: .
CDR3aa: CASSPAETGELFF
CDR3nt: TGTGCCAGCAGCCCCGCGGAGACCGGGGAGCTGTTTTTT

v_gene: TRBV7-9
abundance: .
j_gene: TRBJ2-3
d_gene: .
CDR3aa: CASSPRGPDTQYF
CDR3nt: TGTGCCAGCAGCCCCCGCGGCCCAGATACGCAGTATTTT

v_gene: TRBV19
abundance: .
j_gene: TRBJ1-4
d_gene: .
CDR3aa: CASSPRAFNEKLFF
CDR3nt: TGTGCCAGTAGTCCCCGCGCCTTTAATGAAAAACTGTTTTTT

v_gene: TRBV3-1/TRBV3-2
abundance: .
j_gene: TRBJ1-2
d_gene: .
CDR3aa: CASSQVDWPGLGYTF
CDR3nt: TGTGCCAGCAGCCAAGTCGATTGGCCAGGACTTGGCTACACCTTC

v_gene: TRBV5-1
abundance: .
j_gene: TRBJ1-2
d_gene: .
CDR3aa: CASSLATGNYGYTF
CDR3nt: TGCGCCAGCAGCTTGGCCACGGGGAACTATGGCTACACCTTC

v_gene: TRBV24-1
abundance: few
j_gene: TRBJ2-3
d_gene: TRBD1
CDR3aa: CATQGATDTQYF
CDR3nt: TGTGCCACACAGGGGGCTACAGATACGCAGTATTTT

v_gene: TRBV11-2
abundance: .
j_gene: TRBJ2-7
d_gene: TRBD1
CDR3aa: CASSLYLGTAYEQYF
CDR3nt: TGTGCCAGCAGCCTCTACCTCGGGACAGCCTACGAGCAGTACTTC

v_gene: TRBV6-5
abundance: .
j_gene: TRBJ1-6
d_gene: .
CDR3aa: CATPWGPSYNSPLHF
CDR3nt: TGTGCCACACCGTGGGGGCCATCCTATAATTCACCCCTCCACTTT

v_gene: TRBV6-6
abundance: .
j_gene: TRBJ2-7
d_gene: TRBD1
CDR3aa: CASRVDRDDEQYF
CDR3nt: TGTGCCAGCAGAGTGGACAGGGACGACGAGCAGTACTTC

v_gene: TRBV7-9
abundance: .
j_gene: TRBJ1-2
d_gene: .
CDR3aa: CASSSIDGNYGYTF
CDR3nt: TGTGCCAGCAGCTCCATCGACGGGAACTATGGCTACACCTTC

v_gene: TRBV5-4
abundance: .
j_gene: TRBJ2-1
d_gene: .
CDR3aa: CAGRGADNEQFF
CDR3nt: TGTGCCGGACGGGGGGCCGACAATGAGCAGTTCTTC

v_gene: TRBV5-1
abundance: .
j_gene: TRBJ2-7
d_gene: TRBD1
CDR3aa: CASSLGTASYEQYF
CDR3nt: TGCGCCAGCAGCTTAGGGACAGCATCCTACGAGCAGTACTTC

v_gene: TRBV9
abundance: .
j_gene: TRBJ2-7
d_gene: .
CDR3aa: CASSLSRDSYEQYF
CDR3nt: TGTGCCAGCAGCCTTAGCAGGGATTCCTACGAGCAGTACTTC

v_gene: TRBV5-1
abundance: .
j_gene: TRBJ2-5
d_gene: TRBD1
CDR3aa: CASSLDRGRETQYF
CDR3nt: TGCGCCAGCAGCTTGGACAGGGGGAGAGAGACCCAGTACTTC

v_gene: TRBV9
abundance: .
j_gene: TRBJ2-3
d_gene: TRBD2
CDR3aa: CASSALGLALADTQYF
CDR3nt: TGTGCCAGCAGCGCCCTGGGACTAGCGCTCGCAGATACGCAGTATTTT

v_gene: TRBV7-9
abundance: .
j_gene: TRBJ2-6
d_gene: .
CDR3aa: CASSFRSVGAGANVLTF
CDR3nt: TGTGCCAGCAGCTTTCGTTCGGTCGGGGCTGGGGCCAACGTCCTGACTTTC

v_gene: TRBV7-9
abundance: .
j_gene: TRBJ1-2
d_gene: .
CDR3aa: CASSFPESGAFTF
CDR3nt: TGTGCCAGCAGCTTCCCTGAGAGCGGGGCGTTCACCTTC

v_gene: TRBV7-2
abundance: .
j_gene: TRBJ2-4
d_gene: .
CDR3aa: CASSLSGQTNIQYF
CDR3nt: TGTGCCAGCAGCTTAAGTGGGCAGACGAACATTCAGTACTTC

v_gene: TRBV28
abundance: .
j_gene: TRBJ1-1
d_gene: .
CDR3aa: CASSFAGGPNTEAFF
CDR3nt: TGTGCCAGCAGTTTTGCGGGAGGACCGAACACTGAAGCTTTCTTT

v_gene: TRBV29-1
abundance: .
j_gene: TRBJ1-3
d_gene: TRBD1
CDR3aa: CSVEGTGGNTIYF
CDR3nt: TGCAGCGTTGAGGGGACAGGGGGAAACACCATATATTTT

v_gene: TRBV5-4
abundance: .
j_gene: TRBJ2-3
d_gene: TRBD2
CDR3aa: CASSSDTGGTDTQYF
CDR3nt: TGTGCCAGCAGCTCAGACACGGGGGGAACAGATACGCAGTATTTT

v_gene: TRBV12-3/TRBV12-4
abundance: few
j_gene: TRBJ1-5
d_gene: .
CDR3aa: CASTTGMRQPQHF
CDR3nt: TGTGCCAGCACCACAGGGATGCGGCAGCCCCAGCATTTT

v_gene: TRBV19
abundance: .
j_gene: TRBJ1-1
d_gene: .
CDR3aa: CASSSGSYTEAFF
CDR3nt: TGTGCCAGTAGTAGCGGGTCTTACACTGAAGCTTTCTTT

v_gene: TRBV6-2/TRBV6-3
abundance: few
j_gene: TRBJ1-6
d_gene: .
CDR3aa: CASSLEESSYNSPLHF
CDR3nt: TGTGCCAGCAGTTTAGAGGAGAGCTCCTATAATTCACCCCTCCACTTT

v_gene: TRBV6-6
abundance: .
j_gene: TRBJ2-3
d_gene: .
CDR3aa: CASSYGGFPTDTQYF
CDR3nt: TGTGCCAGCAGTTACGGAGGTTTCCCCACAGATACGCAGTATTTT

v_gene: TRBV24-1
abundance: .
j_gene: TRBJ2-1
d_gene: .
CDR3aa: CATSESDRFRNEQFF
CDR3nt: TGTGCCACCAGTGAATCAGACAGGTTCCGGAATGAGCAGTTCTTC

v_gene: TRBV6-5
abundance: .
j_gene: TRBJ2-7
d_gene: .
CDR3aa: CASSYFETGLREQYF
CDR3nt: TGTGCCAGCAGTTACTTCGAGACAGGCCTACGGGAGCAGTACTTC

v_gene: TRBV5-1
abundance: .
j_gene: TRBJ2-1
d_gene: .
CDR3aa: CASSLDSGSSNEQFF
CDR3nt: TGCGCCAGCAGCTTGGATTCAGGCTCGTCGAATGAGCAGTTCTTC

v_gene: TRBV19
abundance: .
j_gene: TRBJ2-5
d_gene: .
CDR3aa: CASSIGRGQETQYF
CDR3nt: TGTGCCAGTAGTATTGGTAGGGGTCAAGAGACCCAGTACTTC

v_gene: TRBV19
abundance: .
j_gene: TRBJ2-7
d_gene: .
CDR3aa: CASSTTVNPYEQYF
CDR3nt: TGTGCCAGTAGTACGACAGTTAACCCCTACGAGCAGTACTTC

v_gene: TRBV9
abundance: .
j_gene: TRBJ2-7
d_gene: .
CDR3aa: CASSSDMGGGTYEQYF
CDR3nt: TGTGCCAGCAGCTCAGATATGGGGGGGGGCACCTACGAGCAGTACTTC

v_gene: TRBV10-3
abundance: .
j_gene: TRBJ1-1
d_gene: .
CDR3aa: CAISENQDIRAEAFF
CDR3nt: TGTGCCATCAGTGAGAATCAGGACATAAGGGCTGAAGCTTTCTTT

v_gene: TRBV14
abundance: few
j_gene: TRBJ1-2
d_gene: .
CDR3aa: CASSQVEKAGYTF
CDR3nt: TGTGCCAGCAGCCAGGTCGAAAAAGCTGGCTACACCTTC

v_gene: TRBV6-1
abundance: .
j_gene: TRBJ2-3
d_gene: .
CDR3aa: CASSEVAGLYF
CDR3nt: TGTGCCAGCAGTGAGGTCGCAGGGCTGTATTTT

v_gene: TRBV12-3/TRBV12-4
abundance: .
j_gene: TRBJ2-1
d_gene: .
CDR3aa: CASSLDLYNEQFF
CDR3nt: TGTGCCAGCAGTTTAGACCTATACAATGAGCAGTTCTTC

v_gene: TRBV6-2/TRBV6-3
abundance: .
j_gene: TRBJ2-1
d_gene: TRBD2
CDR3aa: CASSFPSRLAGRSYNEQFF
CDR3nt: TGTGCCAGCAGTTTTCCGTCAAGACTAGCGGGGAGGTCCTACAATGAGCAGTTCTTC

v_gene: TRBV29-1
abundance: .
j_gene: TRBJ2-7
d_gene: TRBD1
CDR3aa: CSIRTGGYEQYF
CDR3nt: TGCAGCATAAGGACAGGGGGCTACGAGCAGTACTTC

v_gene: TRBV5-6
abundance: once
j_gene: TRBJ2-7
d_gene: .
CDR3aa: CASSLRDFSYEQYF
CDR3nt: TGTGCCAGCAGTTTAAGGGACTTCTCCTACGAGCAGTACTTC

v_gene: TRBV11-2
abundance: .
j_gene: TRBJ2-1
d_gene: .
CDR3aa: CASSLDMDGGGLF
CDR3nt: TGTGCCAGCAGCTTAGACATGGATGGGGGCGGGCTCTTC

v_gene: TRBV5-1
abundance: .
j_gene: TRBJ2-5
d_gene: TRBD1
CDR3aa: CASSLGNRDRQETQYF
CDR3nt: TGCGCCAGCAGCTTGGGCAATCGGGACAGGCAAGAGACCCAGTACTTC

v_gene: TRBV4-3
abundance: once
j_gene: TRBJ2-7
d_gene: TRBD2
CDR3aa: CASSLVSGGEQYF
CDR3nt: TGCGCCAGCAGCCTCGTTTCGGGGGGCGAGCAGTACTTC